Following are 32 T cell receptor beta chains from one sample sequenced in a study of cytotoxic CD8 clonotypes in ibrutinib-treated CLL. TCRdb's copy holds only in-frame clones and misses some; the assay was immunoSEQ multiplex PCR. The sample has around 160,000 clones, around nine tenths seen once; the top ten hold around 2.7%. Sequences were derived from PBMCs, sampled at disease progression, from a patient treated with ibrutinib. The origin of the receptors is a human donor with chronic lymphocytic leukemia.

This chain uses TRBV5-6 with TRBJ2-7; TRBD1 agrees at 8 bases. This CDR3 spans 16 amino acids. The trim removed 3 bases at V and 2 bases at J, leaving 10 bases unmatched. Germline assignment: CDR1 SGHDT and CDR2 YYEEEE. The CDR3 loop reads CASSSWPGTGPYEQYF. For the CDR3, the DNA is TGTGCCAGCAGCTCGTGGCCCGGGACAGGTCCCTACGAGCAGTACTTC.

With respect to this clone: The germline gene is not matched at one end of the junction; a read error may be the cause. The V call is TRBV7-7, the J call TRBJ2-7, with 13 bases fitting TRBD2. CDR1 and CDR2 from the germline V gene are SSHAT and FNYEAQ (reference sequence). The CDR3 extends over 16 amino acids. CDR3 DNA sequence: TGTGCTAGCAGCCCCCGGACTAGCGGGAGATTGGACGAGCAGTACTTC. Protein product: CASSPRTSGRLDEQYF.

The count of this clone is one. The chain carries TRBV4-1 and TRBJ2-2; TRBD2 matches at 11 bases. V lost 4 bases to trimming and J lost 7 bases; unmatched junction nucleotides: 20. Germline CDR1 reads MGHRA; CDR2 reads YSYEKL. The CDR3 consists of 20 residues. The CDR3 protein is CASSPLGLSGRAPGGGELFF. Here the CDR3 DNA reads TGCGCCAGCAGCCCTCTGGGACTTAGCGGGAGGGCCCCAGGGGGCGGGGAGCTGTTTTTT.

This clone has just one count. This sequence joins TRBV6-1 and TRBJ1-5, with D maybe TRBD1 (6 bases). This CDR3 is built from 14 residues. V gave up 10 bases and J gave up 3 bases, with 16 bases separating them. Germline V gene lookup returns CDR1 MNHNS and CDR2 SASEGT. The CDR3 protein is CATLGHRDNQPQHF. Here the CDR3 DNA reads TGTGCCACCCTTGGGCACAGGGACAATCAGCCCCAGCATTTT.

This chain joins TRBV28 and TRBJ1-5; D possibly corresponds to TRBD1 (5 bases). The length of the CDR3 is 14 residues. The V gene's germline CDR1 is MDHEN and CDR2 SYDVKM. V lost 7 bases and J 0 bases, leaving 10 bases between the germline ends. The CDR3 DNA sequence: TGTGCCAGCAAGAGACAGTATAGCAATCAGCCCCAGCATTTT. This sequence encodes CASKRQYSNQPQHF.

This chain connects TRBV19 to TRBJ1-2; D ambiguous. The CDR3 loop spans 13 amino acids. CDR1 and CDR2 (germline): LNHDA, SQIVND (reference sequence). The germline V and J ends were trimmed by 4 bases and 4 bases, with 10 bases remaining between them. CDR3 nucleotides: TGTGCCAGTAGTAGGAGGACGGGCTATGGCTACACCTTC. Encoded protein: CASSRRTGYGYTF.

The gene calls are TRBV19 and TRBJ1-5, with 8 bases lining up with TRBD1. The CDR3 consists of 15 residues. With V trimmed by 8 bases and J by 6 bases, 12 bases remained unmatched. Germline-derived CDR1 and CDR2 are LNHDA and SQIVND (reference sequence). This CDR3 reads CASGKSGQGGQPQHF. The CDR3 DNA reads as TGTGCCAGTGGCAAATCCGGACAGGGAGGTCAGCCCCAGCATTTT. Filled out from reference TRBV19 and TRBJ1-5, the complete variable domain reads DGGITQSPKYLFRKEGQNVTLSCEQNLNHDAMYWYRQDPGQGLRLIYYSQIVNDFQKGDIAEGYSVSREKKESFPLTVTSAQKNPTAFYLCASGKSGQGGQPQHFGDGTRLSIL.

The chain uses TRBV29-1 and TRBJ1-1; D is unclear. The CDR3 contains 14 residues. Deletions cut 0 bases from V and 5 bases from J, with 13 bases between. Germline V gives CDR1 SQVTM, CDR2 ANQGSEA. CDR3 sequence reads: CSVEDPRRWTEAFF. The CDR3 region has the DNA TGCAGCGTTGAAGATCCAAGGAGGTGGACTGAAGCTTTCTTT.

This clone was seen a handful of times. The J gene is TRBJ2-3, the V gene TRBV5-6, with D unresolved. The CDR3 sequence is 15 residues long. Germline CDR1 and CDR2: SGHDT and YYEEEE. V was cut by 1 base and J by 0 bases, with 9 bases left in between. The CDR3 DNA reads as TGTGCCAGCAGCTTGAGAGTGTCTAGCACAGATACGCAGTATTTT. Translated: CASSLRVSSTDTQYF.

V is TRBV30 and J is TRBJ2-3; a possible D gene is TRBD1 (6 bases). Per germline, CDR1 GTSNPN and CDR2 SVGIG (reference sequence). CDR3 size: 13 residues. The V gene lost 5 bases and the J gene lost 4 bases, with 13 bases spanning the gap. For the CDR3, the DNA is TGTGCCTGGGCACAGGGTCGGGCAGATACGCAGTATTTT. It translates to CAWAQGRADTQYF.

This rearrangement joins TRBV4-1 to TRBJ1-2; 7 nucleotides align to TRBD1. V lost 2 bases to trimming and J lost 0 bases; unmatched junction nucleotides: 3. Germline CDR1 reads MGHRA; CDR2 reads YSYEKL. The CDR3 loop spans 15 amino acids. This CDR3 reads CASSQPGQTNYGYTF. CDR3 coding DNA: TGCGCCAGCAGCCAACCGGGACAGACTAACTATGGCTACACCTTC.

V usage is TRBV11-2 and J usage is TRBJ1-1; 7 bases map to TRBD1. This CDR3 has 14 residues. Germline loops: CDR1 SGHAT, CDR2 FQNNGV. J lost 1 base, V lost 4 bases, and 3 bases had no gene match. CDR3 protein: CASSSRGGNTEAFF. The CDR3 DNA reads as TGTGCCAGCAGCTCCAGGGGGGGGAACACTGAAGCTTTCTTT.

This sequence joins TRBV7-2 and TRBJ2-1; 11 bases fit TRBD2. The CDR3 extends over 16 amino acids. Germline trimming cut 3 bases from V and 4 bases from J; bases unmatched to any gene: 5. In germline, CDR1 is SGHTA, CDR2 FQGNSA. CDR3 loop: CASSLPGTSGYNEQFF. CDR3 sequence (DNA): TGTGCCAGCAGCTTGCCCGGGACTAGCGGATACAATGAGCAGTTCTTC.

This chain links TRBV15 with TRBJ2-1; no definite D call. Trimming pared 1 base from V and 8 bases from J, leaving 6 bases between. Germline CDR1 is LNHNV and CDR2 is YYDKDF (reference sequence). The CDR3 runs to 12 residues. This CDR3 is CATSRGVDEQFF. Here the CDR3 DNA reads TGTGCCACCAGCAGAGGAGTGGATGAGCAGTTCTTC.

This chain connects TRBV11-2 to TRBJ2-7, with D unresolved. The CDR3 sequence is 14 residues long. Trimming left V 4 bases short and J 0 bases short, with 10 bases between. The germline V gene encodes CDR1 SGHAT and CDR2 FQNNGV. This CDR3 reads CASSSRLGSYEQYF. The CDR3 DNA follows: TGTGCCAGCAGCTCGAGGTTGGGCTCCTACGAGCAGTACTTC.

The chain combines TRBV18 with TRBJ1-1; a weak D match, TRBD1 (5 bases). The CDR3 has 14 residues. With 3 bases removed from V and 1 base from J, the gap between germline ends came to 9 bases. Germline V lookup: CDR1 KGHSH, CDR2 LQKENI. The CDR3 coding sequence is TGTGCCAGCTCACCCCGGGGCCAGAACACTGAAGCTTTCTTT. Its translation: CASSPRGQNTEAFF.

The chain recombines TRBV21-1 with TRBJ1-1. TRBV21-1 corresponds to a pseudogene. The CDR3 is 16 amino acids. CDR3 coding DNA: TGTGCCAGCAGCAAATTACATCCGGGCATGAACACTGAAGCTTTCTTT. Translated: CASSKLHPGMNTEAFF.

In regard to this clone: One junction end disagrees with the germline gene, perhaps due to a read error. V is TRBV19 and J is TRBJ2-1; 7 bases map to TRBD2. CDR3 length: 16 residues. Per the germline V gene, CDR1 is LNHDA and CDR2 is SQIVND (reference sequence). DNA for the CDR3: TGTGCCAGCAGTATTTCAGCGGGACCTTCCTACAATGAGCAGTTCTTC. Its protein is CASSISAGPSYNEQFF.

The V call is TRBV7-9, the J call TRBJ2-1; D is unclear. V lost 3 bases, J lost 0 bases, and 15 bases lay in between. CDR1 and CDR2 (germline): SEHNR, FQNEAQ (reference sequence). The CDR3 runs to 17 residues. CDR3 sequence (DNA): TGTGCCAGCAGCTTGGCCCTAGGCCCGAGCTCCTACAATGAGCAGTTCTTC. It specifies CASSLALGPSSYNEQFF.

This chain links TRBV7-2 with TRBJ2-2; D uncertain. The germline V gene encodes CDR1 SGHTA and CDR2 FQGNSA. The V end lost 0 bases, the J end lost 2 bases, and 19 bases lay between the germline ends. CDR3 length: 19 amino acids. The CDR3 DNA reads as TGTGCCAGCAGCTTAGCGCGGATCTCATTTCAGCGTAACACCGGGGAGCTGTTTTTT. Translating it yields CASSLARISFQRNTGELFF.

J is TRBJ1-5 and V is TRBV28; no definite D call. The V end lost 4 bases, the J end lost 4 bases, and 11 bases lay between the germline ends. This CDR3 has 14 residues. Germline V gene data show CDR1 as MDHEN and CDR2 as SYDVKM. The chain's CDR3 is CASSWLPRNQPQHF. CDR3 nucleotides: TGTGCCAGCAGTTGGTTACCGAGAAATCAGCCCCAGCATTTT.

This clone has a handful of counts. The chain links TRBV28 to TRBJ2-7, with 7 positions matching TRBD2. Germline V gene data show CDR1 as MDHEN and CDR2 as SYDVKM. V was clipped by 2 bases and J by 1 base; unmatched bases: 5. The CDR3 spans 15 residues. The DNA for the CDR3 is TGTGCCAGCAGTTTAGCTCTAGCGGCTTCCTACGAGCAGTACTTC. Translating gives CASSLALAASYEQYF. Full variable domain (missing parts from reference TRBV28 and TRBJ2-7): DVKVTQSSRYLVKRTGEKVFLECVQDMDHENMFWYRQDPGLGLRLIYFSYDVKMKEKGDIPEGYSVSREKKERFSLILESASTNQTSMYLCASSLALAASYEQYFGPGTRLTVT.

The chain carries TRBV19 and TRBJ2-5; tentatively, D is TRBD1 (5 bases). V was pared by 4 bases and J by 1 base, with 16 bases between. Germline CDR1 LNHDA, CDR2 SQIVND (reference sequence). The CDR3 is 16 amino acids. The chain's CDR3 is CASSTQGFAVQETQYF. The CDR3 coding sequence is TGTGCCAGTAGTACCCAGGGTTTTGCGGTCCAAGAGACCCAGTACTTC.

The chain has TRBV9 and TRBJ2-7, with 9 bases that match TRBD1. This CDR3 comprises 14 residues. V lost 3 bases and J lost 4; bases outside the gene matches: 5. Germline V gene sequence: CDR1 SGDLS, CDR2 YYNGEE. The CDR3 sequence is CASSGTGEQYEQYF. As DNA, the CDR3 is TGTGCCAGCAGCGGGACAGGGGAACAGTACGAGCAGTACTTC.

The V gene is TRBV15, the J gene TRBJ2-1; 12 bases map to TRBD2. The CDR3 covers 17 residues. Unmatched junction bases numbered 8, after V lost 6 bases and J lost 2 bases. Germline V CDR1 and CDR2: LNHNV, YYDKDF (reference sequence). CDR3 loop: CATRLAGGGLPYNEQFF. The CDR3 DNA reads TGTGCCACCAGACTAGCGGGAGGAGGTCTACCCTACAATGAGCAGTTCTTC.

V gene TRBV2 combines with J gene TRBJ2-1, with D perhaps matching TRBD1 (5 bases). The CDR3 runs 13 residues. Between the trimmed V and J ends, which lost 7 bases and 9 bases, there was a span of 16 bases. CDR1 and CDR2 (germline): SNHLY, FYNNEI. As DNA, the CDR3 is TGTGCCAGCACTAAGAACTCTAGGGGTGAGCAGTTCTTC. Translated: CASTKNSRGEQFF.

This chain links TRBV2 with TRBJ2-3; D gene unclear. V shed 4 bases and J shed 5 bases, with 4 bases lying between them. The CDR3 is made up of 11 amino acids. The V gene's germline CDR1 is SNHLY and CDR2 FYNNEI. CDR3 protein: CASSVLDTQYF. As DNA, the CDR3 is TGTGCCAGCAGTGTCTTAGATACGCAGTATTTT.

This clone was counted only a few times. The V gene is TRBV5-1, the J gene TRBJ2-1, with a weak D call TRBD2 (6 bases). V was cut by 0 bases and J by 3 bases, with 13 bases left in between. Per the germline V gene, CDR1 is SGHRS and CDR2 is YFSETQ. This CDR3 comprises 16 residues. The CDR3 DNA follows: TGCGCCAGCAGCTTGGGCGGCGGGAACATCTACAATGAGCAGTTCTTC. Amino acids: CASSLGGGNIYNEQFF.

The gene calls are TRBV28 and TRBJ2-7; 7 positions agree with TRBD1. Per the germline V gene, CDR1 is MDHEN and CDR2 is SYDVKM. The CDR3 is 15 residues long. The V gene end was trimmed by 5 bases and the J gene end by 2 bases; junction bases not matched to a gene: 9. The CDR3 here is CASSTTGTATYEQYF. DNA of the CDR3: TGTGCCAGCAGTACGACAGGGACCGCAACCTACGAGCAGTACTTC.

The V and J genes are TRBV4-3 and TRBJ2-7; no clear D. The germline V and J ends were trimmed by 0 bases and 2 bases, with 14 bases remaining between them. CDR1 LGHNA and CDR2 YSLEER come from the germline V gene. The CDR3 covers 16 residues. CDR3 protein: CASSQDLLDVPYEQYF. The CDR3 region has the DNA TGCGCCAGCAGCCAAGATCTTCTAGACGTACCCTACGAGCAGTACTTC.

The sample holds one count of this clone. The chain uses TRBV6-1 and TRBJ1-1; 7 bases map to TRBD1. The trim removed 6 bases at V and 3 bases at J, leaving 7 bases unmatched. This CDR3 has 14 residues. Germline CDR1 reads MNHNS; CDR2 reads SASEGT. The CDR3 region has the DNA TGTGCCAGCAGACTACCCGACAGGGACACTGAAGCTTTCTTT. Its translation is CASRLPDRDTEAFF.

V is TRBV27 and J is TRBJ2-7; TRBD2 aligns across 13 bases. V shed 2 bases, J shed 7 bases, and the junction held 11 bases outside the gene matches. Germline CDR1 and CDR2: MNHEY and SMNVEV (reference sequence). The CDR3 is 17 amino acids. The CDR3 DNA is TGTGCCAGCAGTTTAAGTCGGACTAGCGGGAGATTCTGGGAGCAGTACTTC. Translated, it gives CASSLSRTSGRFWEQYF.